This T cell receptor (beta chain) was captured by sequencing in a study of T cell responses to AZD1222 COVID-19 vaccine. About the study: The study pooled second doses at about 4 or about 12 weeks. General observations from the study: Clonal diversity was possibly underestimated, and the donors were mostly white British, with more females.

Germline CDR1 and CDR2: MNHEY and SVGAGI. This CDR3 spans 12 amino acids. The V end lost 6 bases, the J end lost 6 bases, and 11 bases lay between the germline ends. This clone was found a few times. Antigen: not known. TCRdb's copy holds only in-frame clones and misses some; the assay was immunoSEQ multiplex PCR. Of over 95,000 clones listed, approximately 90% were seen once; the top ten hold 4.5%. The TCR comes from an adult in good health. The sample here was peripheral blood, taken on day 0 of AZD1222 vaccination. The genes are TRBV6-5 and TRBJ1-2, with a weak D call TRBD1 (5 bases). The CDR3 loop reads CASSRQTDGYTF. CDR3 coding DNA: TGTGCCAGCAGCCGACAGACGGATGGCTACACCTTC.